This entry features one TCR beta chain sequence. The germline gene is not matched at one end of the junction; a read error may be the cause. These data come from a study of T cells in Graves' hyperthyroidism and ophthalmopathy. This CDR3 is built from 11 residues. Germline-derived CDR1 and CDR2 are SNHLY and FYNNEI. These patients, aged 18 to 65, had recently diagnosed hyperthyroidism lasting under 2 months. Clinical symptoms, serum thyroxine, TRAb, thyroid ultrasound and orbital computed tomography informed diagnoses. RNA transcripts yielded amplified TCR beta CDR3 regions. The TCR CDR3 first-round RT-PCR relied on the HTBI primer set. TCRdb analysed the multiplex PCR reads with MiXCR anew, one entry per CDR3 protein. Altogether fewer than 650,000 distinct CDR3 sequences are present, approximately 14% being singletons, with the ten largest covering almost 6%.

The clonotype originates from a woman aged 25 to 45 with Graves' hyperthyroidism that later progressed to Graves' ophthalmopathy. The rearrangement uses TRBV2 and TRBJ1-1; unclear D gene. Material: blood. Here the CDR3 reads CASNENAEAFF. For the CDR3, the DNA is TGTGCCAGCAATGAGAACGCTGAAGCTTTCTTT.